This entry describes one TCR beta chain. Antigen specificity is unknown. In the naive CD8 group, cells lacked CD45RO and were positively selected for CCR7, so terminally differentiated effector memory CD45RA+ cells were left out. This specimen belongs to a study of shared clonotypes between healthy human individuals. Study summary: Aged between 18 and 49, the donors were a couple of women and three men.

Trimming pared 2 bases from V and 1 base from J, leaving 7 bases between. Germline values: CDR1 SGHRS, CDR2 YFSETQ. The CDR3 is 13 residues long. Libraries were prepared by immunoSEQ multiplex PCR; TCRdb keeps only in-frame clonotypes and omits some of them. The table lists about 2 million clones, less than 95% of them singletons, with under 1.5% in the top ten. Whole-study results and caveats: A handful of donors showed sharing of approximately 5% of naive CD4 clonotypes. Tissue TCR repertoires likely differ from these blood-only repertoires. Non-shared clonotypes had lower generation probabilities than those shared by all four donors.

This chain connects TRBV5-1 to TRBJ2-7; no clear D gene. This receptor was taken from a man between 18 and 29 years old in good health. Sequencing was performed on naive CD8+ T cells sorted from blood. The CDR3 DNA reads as TGCGCCAGCAGCTTAAGACATTCCTACGAGCAGTACTTC. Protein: CASSLRHSYEQYF.